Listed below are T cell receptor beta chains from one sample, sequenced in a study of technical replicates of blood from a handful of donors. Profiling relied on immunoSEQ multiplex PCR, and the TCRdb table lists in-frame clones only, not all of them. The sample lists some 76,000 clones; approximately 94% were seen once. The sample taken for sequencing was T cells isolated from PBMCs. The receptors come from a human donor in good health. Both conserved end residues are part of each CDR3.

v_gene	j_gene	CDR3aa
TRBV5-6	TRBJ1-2	CASSLLSNYGYTF
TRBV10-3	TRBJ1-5	CAISEVQQPQHF
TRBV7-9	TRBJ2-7	CASSVPGLGEQYF
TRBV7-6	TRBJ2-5	CASSPGTEETQYF
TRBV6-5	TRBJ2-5	CASSRSGTSEETQYF
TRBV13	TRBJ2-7	CASSFFVSSYEQYF
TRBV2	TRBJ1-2	CASRQGAGYGYTF
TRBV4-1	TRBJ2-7	CASGKLAGGPYEQYF
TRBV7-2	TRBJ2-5	CASSLSGTFPQETQYF
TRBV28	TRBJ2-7	CASSSNDEADEQYF
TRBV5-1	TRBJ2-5	CASCAEETQYF
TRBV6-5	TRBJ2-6	CASSYELSGANVLTF
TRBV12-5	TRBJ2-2	CASGRGAGTGELFF
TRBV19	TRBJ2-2	CASSLPVGLAGGDTGELFF
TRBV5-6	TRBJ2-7	CASSQRAFPYEQYF
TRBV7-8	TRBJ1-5	CASSPTGIGNQPQHF
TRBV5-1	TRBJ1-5	CASSPGTANQPQHF
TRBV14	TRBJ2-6	CASSQKLGSGSGANVLTF
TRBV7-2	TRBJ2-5	CASSQDGLVQETQYF
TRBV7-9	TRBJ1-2	CASSPGQRGYTF
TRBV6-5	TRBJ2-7	CASSYGRTIAYEQYF
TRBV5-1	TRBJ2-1	CASSSAPAGASYNEQFF
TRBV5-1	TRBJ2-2	CASSLKEVYTGELFF
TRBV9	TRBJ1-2	CASSGSLAQGGYTF
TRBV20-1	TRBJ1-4	CSAARGRLFF
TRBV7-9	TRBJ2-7	CASSLQVHEQYF
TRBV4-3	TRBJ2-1	CASSQVREINEQFF
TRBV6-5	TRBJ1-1	CASRSYTEAFF
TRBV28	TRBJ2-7	CASSLWSRPSGDRGSYEQYF
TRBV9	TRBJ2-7	CASSPMGSSYEQYF
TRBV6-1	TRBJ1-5	CASSEIGVSNQPQHF
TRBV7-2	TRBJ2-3	CASSPFDTQYF
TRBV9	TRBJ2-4	CASSVGSGTNIQYF
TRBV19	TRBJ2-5	CASSTLGQGGETQYF
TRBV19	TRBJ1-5	CASCESGFNQPQHF
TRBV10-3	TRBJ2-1	CATQGLAGGDNEQFF
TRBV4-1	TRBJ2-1	CASSQETTFNEQFF
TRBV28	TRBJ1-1	CASSLRRMNTEAFF
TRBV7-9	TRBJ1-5	CASSLGGQPQHF
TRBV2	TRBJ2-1	CASSVRGLTVGAEFF
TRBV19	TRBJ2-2	CASFKGTGGTGELFF
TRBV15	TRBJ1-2	CATSRETIGGYTF
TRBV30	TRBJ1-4	CAWSERTGRMQKLFF
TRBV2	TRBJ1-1	CASSEGGGRTEAFF
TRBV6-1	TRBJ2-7	CATTRGYEQYF
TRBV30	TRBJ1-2	CAWSPGQGSYGYTF